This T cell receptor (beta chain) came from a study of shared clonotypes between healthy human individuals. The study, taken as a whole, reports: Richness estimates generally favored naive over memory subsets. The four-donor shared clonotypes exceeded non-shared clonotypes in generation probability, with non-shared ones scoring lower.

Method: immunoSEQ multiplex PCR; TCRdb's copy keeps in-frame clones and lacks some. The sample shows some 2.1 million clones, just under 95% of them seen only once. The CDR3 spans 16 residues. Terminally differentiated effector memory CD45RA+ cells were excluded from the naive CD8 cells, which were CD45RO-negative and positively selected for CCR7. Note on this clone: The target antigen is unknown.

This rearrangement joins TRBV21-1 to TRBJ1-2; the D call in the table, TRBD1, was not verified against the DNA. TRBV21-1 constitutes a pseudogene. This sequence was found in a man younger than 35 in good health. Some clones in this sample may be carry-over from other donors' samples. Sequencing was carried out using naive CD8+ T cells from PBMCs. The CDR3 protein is CASSKAGEQLRYGYTF. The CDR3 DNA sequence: TGTGCCAGCAGCAAAGCAGGGGAACAGTTACGTTATGGCTACACCTTC.